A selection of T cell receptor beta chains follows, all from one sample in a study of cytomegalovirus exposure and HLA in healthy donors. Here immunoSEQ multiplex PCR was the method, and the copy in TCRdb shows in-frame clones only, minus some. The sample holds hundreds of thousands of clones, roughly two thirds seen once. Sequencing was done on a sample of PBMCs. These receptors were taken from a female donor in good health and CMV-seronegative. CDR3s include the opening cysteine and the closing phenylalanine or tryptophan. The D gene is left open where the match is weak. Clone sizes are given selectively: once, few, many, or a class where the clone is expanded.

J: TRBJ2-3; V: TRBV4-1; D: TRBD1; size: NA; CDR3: CASSHKLANTGVDGDTQYF; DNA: TGCGCCAGCAGCCACAAACTCGCCAATACAGGGGTAGATGGGGATACGCAGTATTTT
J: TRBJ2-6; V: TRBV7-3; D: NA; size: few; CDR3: CASSLTGGTGANVLTF; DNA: TGTGCCAGCAGCTTAACGGGAGGTACTGGGGCCAACGTCCTGACTTTC
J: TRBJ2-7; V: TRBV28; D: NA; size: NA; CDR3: CASTTPNPLEQYF; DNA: TGTGCCAGCACGACTCCCAACCCGCTCGAGCAGTACTTC
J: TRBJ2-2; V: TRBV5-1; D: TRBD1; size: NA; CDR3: CASSPDRGNIGELFF; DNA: TGCGCCAGCAGCCCGGACAGGGGCAACATCGGGGAGCTGTTTTTT
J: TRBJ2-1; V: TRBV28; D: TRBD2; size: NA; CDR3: CASRPTGGRERWQFF; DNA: TGTGCCAGCAGGCCGACCGGTGGGCGGGAGAGGTGGCAGTTCTTC
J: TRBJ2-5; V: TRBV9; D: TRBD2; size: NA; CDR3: CASSVGLAGTGETQYF; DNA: TGTGCCAGCAGCGTAGGGCTAGCGGGAACAGGGGAGACCCAGTACTTC
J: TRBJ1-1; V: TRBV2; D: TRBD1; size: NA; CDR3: CASRVGQGRNTEAFF; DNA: TGTGCCAGCAGAGTCGGACAGGGAAGGAACACTGAAGCTTTCTTT
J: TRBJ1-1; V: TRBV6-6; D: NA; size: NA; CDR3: CASSYRALGAVTEAFF; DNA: TGTGCCAGCAGTTACCGGGCCTTAGGGGCTGTGACTGAAGCTTTCTTT
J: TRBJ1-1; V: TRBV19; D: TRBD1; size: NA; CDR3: CASTTDRVWNTEAFF; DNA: TGTGCCAGTACCACGGACAGGGTCTGGAACACTGAAGCTTTCTTT
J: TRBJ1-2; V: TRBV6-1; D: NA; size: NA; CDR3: CASTPGRVFDGYTF; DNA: TGTGCCAGCACACCAGGGAGGGTTTTTGATGGCTACACCTTC
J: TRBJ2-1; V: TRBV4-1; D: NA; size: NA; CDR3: CASSQVGSSYNEQFF; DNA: TGCGCCAGCAGCCAAGTCGGGAGCTCCTACAATGAGCAGTTCTTC
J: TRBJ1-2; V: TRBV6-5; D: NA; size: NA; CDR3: CASSSRQIAHYGYTF; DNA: TGTGCCAGCAGTTCCCGACAGATCGCTCACTATGGCTACACCTTC
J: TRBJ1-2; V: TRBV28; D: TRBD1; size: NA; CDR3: CASSFSRDRFNYGYTF; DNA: TGTGCCAGCAGTTTCAGCCGGGACAGATTTAACTATGGCTACACCTTC
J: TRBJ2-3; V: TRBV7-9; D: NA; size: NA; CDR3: CSSSLFHTDTQYF; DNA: TGTTCCAGCAGCTTATTTCACACAGATACGCAGTATTTT
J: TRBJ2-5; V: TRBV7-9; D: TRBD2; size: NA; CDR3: CASSLAIAGGGETQYF; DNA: TGTGCCAGCAGCTTAGCGATAGCGGGAGGGGGTGAGACCCAGTACTTC
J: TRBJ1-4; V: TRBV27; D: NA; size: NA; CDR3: CASSSLDGGVNEKLFF; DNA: TGTGCCAGCAGCTCCTTAGACGGGGGAGTGAATGAAAAACTGTTTTTT
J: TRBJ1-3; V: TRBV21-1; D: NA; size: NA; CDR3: CASSKRQGFSGNTIYF; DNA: TGTGCCAGCAGCAAAAGACAGGGATTCTCTGGAAACACCATATATTTT
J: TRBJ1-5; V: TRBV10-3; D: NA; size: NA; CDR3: CAISEQAVSQPQHF; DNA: TGTGCCATCAGTGAGCAGGCAGTGAGCCAGCCCCAGCATTTT
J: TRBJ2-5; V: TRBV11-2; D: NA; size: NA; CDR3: CASSFLSLSRGLAQETQYF; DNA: TGTGCCAGCAGCTTCTTATCGCTAAGCAGGGGTCTAGCTCAAGAGACCCAGTACTTC
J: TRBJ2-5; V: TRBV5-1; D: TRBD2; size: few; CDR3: CASSLGTSGKQETQYF; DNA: TGCGCCAGCAGCTTGGGGACTAGCGGTAAACAAGAGACCCAGTACTTC
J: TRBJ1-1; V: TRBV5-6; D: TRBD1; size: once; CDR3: CASSLEGTGAMNTEAFF; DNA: TGTGCCAGCAGCTTGGAGGGGACAGGCGCCATGAACACTGAAGCTTTCTTT
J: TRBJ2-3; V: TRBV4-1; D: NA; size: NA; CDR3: CASSREASADTQYF; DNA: TGCGCCAGCAGCCGAGAGGCTAGTGCAGATACGCAGTATTTT
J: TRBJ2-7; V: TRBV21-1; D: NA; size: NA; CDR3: CARGLAGGTCEQYF; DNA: TGTGCCAGGGGACTAGCGGGCGGAACTTGCGAGCAGTACTTC
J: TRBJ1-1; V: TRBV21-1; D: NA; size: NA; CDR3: CASSPGPGGCGRNTEAFF; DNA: TGTGCCAGCAGCCCAGGGCCAGGGGGATGTGGGAGAAACACTGAAGCTTTCTTT
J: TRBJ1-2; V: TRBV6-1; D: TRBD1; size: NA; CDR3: CASRTGDTYGYTF; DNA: TGTGCCAGTCGGACAGGGGATACCTATGGCTACACCTTC
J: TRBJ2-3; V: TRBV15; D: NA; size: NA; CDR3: CATSRLTDTQYF; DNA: TGTGCCACCAGCAGACTTACAGATACGCAGTATTTT
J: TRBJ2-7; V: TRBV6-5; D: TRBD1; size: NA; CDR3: CASSVPGTGQGYF; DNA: TGTGCCAGCAGTGTTCCCGGGACAGGGCAGGGGTACTTC
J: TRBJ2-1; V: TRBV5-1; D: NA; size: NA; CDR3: CASSLFGGAFNEQFF; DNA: TGCGCCAGCAGCTTATTCGGCGGGGCTTTCAATGAGCAGTTCTTC
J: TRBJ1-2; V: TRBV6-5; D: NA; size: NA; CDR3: CASSDTGYYGYTF; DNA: TGTGCCAGTAGTGATACAGGTTACTATGGCTACACCTTC
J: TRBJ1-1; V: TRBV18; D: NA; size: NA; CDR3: CASSPTNWGPNTEAFF; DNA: TGTGCCAGCTCACCAACAAATTGGGGCCCGAACACTGAAGCTTTCTTT
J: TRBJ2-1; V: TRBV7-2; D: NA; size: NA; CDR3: CASGSGVSYNEQFF; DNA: TGTGCCAGCGGTTCGGGGGTCTCCTACAATGAGCAGTTCTTC
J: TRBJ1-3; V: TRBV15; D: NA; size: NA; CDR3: CATSRPTGDTPSIYF; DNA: TGTGCCACCAGCAGACCGACCGGGGACACCCCCTCCATATATTTT
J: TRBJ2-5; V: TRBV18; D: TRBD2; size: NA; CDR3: CASSLLGLAPETQYF; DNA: TGTGCCAGCTCACTTCTCGGACTAGCGCCAGAGACCCAGTACTTC
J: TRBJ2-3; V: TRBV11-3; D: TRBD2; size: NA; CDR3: CASSTGTSGRATDTQYF; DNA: TGTGCCAGCAGCACGGGGACTAGCGGGAGGGCCACAGATACGCAGTATTTT
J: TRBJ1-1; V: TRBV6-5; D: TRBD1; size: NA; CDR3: CASSSGGGYTEAFF; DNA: TGTGCCAGCAGTTCAGGGGGCGGCTACACTGAAGCTTTCTTT
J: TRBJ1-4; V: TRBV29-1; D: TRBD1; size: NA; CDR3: CSVGGDRELFF; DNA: TGCAGCGTTGGAGGGGACAGGGAACTGTTTTTT
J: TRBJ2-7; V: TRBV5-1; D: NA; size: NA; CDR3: CASSNTPAPPSGEQYF; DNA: TGCGCCAGCAGCAACACCCCGGCCCCACCCTCGGGCGAGCAGTACTTC
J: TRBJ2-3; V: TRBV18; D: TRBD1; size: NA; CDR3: CASSPPATGNTQYF; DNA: TGTGCCAGCTCACCACCGGCGACAGGGAATACGCAGTATTTT
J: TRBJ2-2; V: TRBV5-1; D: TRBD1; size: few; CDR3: CASSRTGGSGELFF; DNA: TGCGCCAGCAGCAGGACAGGGGGCTCCGGGGAGCTGTTTTTT
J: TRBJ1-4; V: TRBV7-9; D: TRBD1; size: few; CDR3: CASSLGTGNEKLFF; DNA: TGTGCCAGCAGCTTAGGGACAGGGAATGAAAAACTGTTTTTT
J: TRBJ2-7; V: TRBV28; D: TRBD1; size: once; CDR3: CASITAGGAALSKYEQYF; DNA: TGTGCCAGCATTACCGCAGGGGGCGCAGCTTTATCGAAATACGAGCAGTACTTC
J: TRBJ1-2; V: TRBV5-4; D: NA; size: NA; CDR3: CASSFGGQRVNYGYTF; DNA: TGTGCCAGCAGCTTTGGAGGACAGAGGGTAAACTATGGCTACACCTTC
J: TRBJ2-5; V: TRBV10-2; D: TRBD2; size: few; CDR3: CASSGVAGGLGETQYF; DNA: TGCGCCAGCAGTGGGGTGGCGGGAGGGCTAGGGGAGACCCAGTACTTC
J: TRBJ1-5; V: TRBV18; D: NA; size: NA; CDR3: CASSLTHTDQPQHF; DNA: TGTGCCAGCTCACTCACACATACCGATCAGCCCCAGCATTTT
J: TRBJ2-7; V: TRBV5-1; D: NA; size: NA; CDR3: CASSLGAGTREQYF; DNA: TGCGCCAGCAGCTTGGGGGCCGGAACTCGGGAGCAGTACTTC
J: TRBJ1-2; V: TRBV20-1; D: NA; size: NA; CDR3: CSAQINGYTF; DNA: TGCAGTGCCCAGATAAATGGCTACACCTTC
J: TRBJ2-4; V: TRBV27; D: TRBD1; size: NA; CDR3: CASSPRQGLRDIQYF; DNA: TGTGCCAGCAGTCCGAGACAGGGGCTGAGGGACATTCAGTACTTC
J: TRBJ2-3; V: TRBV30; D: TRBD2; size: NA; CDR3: CASLRTSWFNTDTQYF; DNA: TGTGCCTCCCTACGGACTAGCTGGTTCAACACAGATACGCAGTATTTT
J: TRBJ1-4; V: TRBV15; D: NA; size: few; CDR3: CATSQRQGPGEKLFF; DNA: TGTGCCACCAGCCAGAGGCAAGGCCCTGGGGAAAAACTGTTTTTT
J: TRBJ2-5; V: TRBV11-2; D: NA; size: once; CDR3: CASSLTRRGGETQYF; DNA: TGTGCCAGCAGCTTGACAAGGAGGGGGGGAGAGACCCAGTACTTC
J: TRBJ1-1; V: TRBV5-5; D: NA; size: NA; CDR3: CASSLDTNTEAFF; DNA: TGTGCCAGCAGCTTGGACACGAACACTGAAGCTTTCTTT
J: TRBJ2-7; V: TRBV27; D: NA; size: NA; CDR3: CASSYSGPNYEQYF; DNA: TGTGCCAGCAGTTACAGCGGGCCGAACTACGAGCAGTACTTC
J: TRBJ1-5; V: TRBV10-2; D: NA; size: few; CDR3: CASSEVGAGQPQHF; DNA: TGCGCCAGCAGTGAGGTGGGGGCAGGTCAGCCCCAGCATTTT
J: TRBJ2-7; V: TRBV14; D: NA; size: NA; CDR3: CASSQGSRGLGLF; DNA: TGTGCCAGCAGCCAAGGGTCCAGGGGCCTCGGCCTCTTC
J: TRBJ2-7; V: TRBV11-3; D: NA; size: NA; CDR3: CASSLTGAGGAEQYF; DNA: TGTGCCAGCAGCTTAACGGGCGCCGGTGGGGCCGAGCAGTACTTC